This TCR beta chain was retrieved from a study of CD8+ T cells in alopecia areata. In the study overall: The percentage of affected scalp area served as the score of severity for treated patients. General observations from the study: Baseline CD8+ expansion's link to response remains uncertain, as there was one nonresponder. Mouse data revealed clearer TCR sharing than patient data did, a gap possibly tied to HLA.

Regarding treatment: oral pan-JAK inhibitor, 5-10 mg twice daily. Isolation of CD4+ and CD8+ T cells from PBMCs was achieved by sorting. cDNA reverse transcribed from extracted RNA served as the sequencing template. Measured with immunoSEQ multiplex PCR; TCRdb has only the in-frame clones, and not every one. The sample yields more than 85,000 clones, about 58% seen once. A word on this clone: The antigen is unknown.

Sequencing used CD8+ T cells sorted from blood, obtained at week 4, from a patient treated with tofacitinib. This TCR derives from a human donor with alopecia areata.

CDR3 region: CASSGRTGELFF. CDR3 nucleotide sequence: TGTGCCAGCAGCGGACGAACCGGGGAGCTGTTTTTT. V and J are TRBV9 and TRBJ2-2, with D uncertain. CDR3 length: 12 amino acids. V lost 3 bases to trimming and J lost 5 bases, with 5 bases between them. The germline V gene encodes CDR1 SGDLS and CDR2 YYNGEE.